One sample yielded the 29 T cell receptor beta chains listed below, sequenced in a study of T cells in Graves' hyperthyroidism and ophthalmopathy. It was RNA transcripts that yielded the amplified TCR beta CDR3 regions. The HTBI primer set was used in a first-round RT-PCR of the TCR CDR3. TCRdb used MiXCR to reprocess the multiplex PCR reads, holding one entry per CDR3 protein. The table includes about 580,000 distinct CDR3 sequences, roughly 50% detected once. What was sequenced was peripheral blood or thyroid tissue (not recorded which). The origin of the receptors is a young woman with Graves' hyperthyroidism.

This clonotype was seen a handful of times. This chain joins TRBV20-1 and TRBJ2-7; D gene ambiguous. V lost 6 bases, J lost 2 bases, and 23 bases lay in between. This CDR3 contains 16 residues. CDR1 DFQATT and CDR2 SNEGSKA come from the germline V gene (reference sequence). CDR3 region: CSAPPGVPDLTYEQYF. CDR3 DNA sequence: TGCAGTGCCCCCCCGGGTGTTCCTGATCTGACCTACGAGCAGTACTTC.

This clonotype was picked up a small number of times. The chain links TRBV7-3 to TRBJ2-3, with TRBD2 as a possible D gene (5 bases). This CDR3 region has 14 residues. Per germline, CDR1 SGHTA and CDR2 FQGTGA. Trimming cost V 4 bases and J 3 bases, with 11 bases left between them. The CDR3 nucleotides read TGTGCCAGCAGCTCCCGACCGGGGACAGATACGCAGTATTTT. Its translation is CASSSRPGTDTQYF.

On this clonotype: A read error may explain this, as a much larger clone is one base away. The V call is TRBV2, the J call TRBJ2-7, with 8 bases matching TRBD2. The germline V gene encodes CDR1 SNHLY and CDR2 FYNNEI. This CDR3 contains 14 residues. CDR3 nucleotides: TGTGCCAGCACCCCCGGACTAGCTAGCCACGAGCAGTGCTTC. Its protein product is CASTPGLASHEQCF.

This rearrangement joins TRBV7-9 to TRBJ2-7; D may be TRBD2 (6 bases). Trimming stripped 5 bases from V and 4 bases from J, with 9 bases between. Per the germline V gene, CDR1 is SEHNR and CDR2 is FQNEAQ (reference sequence). The CDR3 totals 12 residues. The CDR3 bases are TGTGCCAGCAGCCGACTAGTTTACGAGCAGTACTTC. Translated, it gives CASSRLVYEQYF.

This clonotype was observed at least ten times. This chain links TRBV7-9 with TRBJ1-5; TRBD1 might be the D (5 bases). The V and J ends lost 4 bases and 10 bases respectively, with 17 bases between them. CDR1 and CDR2 (germline): SEHNR, FQNEAQ (reference sequence). The length of the CDR3 is 14 residues. Here the CDR3 reads CASSSGPVREPQHF. The DNA for the CDR3 is TGTGCCAGCAGCTCGGGACCAGTTAGGGAACCCCAGCATTTT.

This clonotype was detected once. This chain joins TRBV29-1 and TRBJ1-2; TRBD1 aligns across 11 bases. The V gene's germline CDR1 is SQVTM and CDR2 ANQGSEA. Unmatched junction bases numbered 11, after V lost 3 bases and J lost 8 bases. CDR3 length equals 15 residues. The CDR3 loop reads CSVDTSGTGGSGYTF. The DNA for the CDR3 is TGCAGCGTTGATACTAGCGGGACAGGGGGGTCCGGCTACACCTTC.

On this clonotype itself: One end of the junction is discordant with germline, which a read error may explain. This chain uses TRBV7-9 with TRBJ2-6, with D unresolved. Germline V gene lookup returns CDR1 SEHNR and CDR2 FQNEAQ (reference sequence). The CDR3 is made up of 15 amino acids. CDR3 nucleotides: TGTGCCAGCAGTCCCGATTTTGGCAGTTTGAACACTGAAGCTTTC. This gives the protein CASSPDFGSLNTEAF. Using reference TRBV7-9 and TRBJ2-6 for the parts outside the CDR3, the full variable domain is DTGVSQNPRHKITKRGQNVTFRCDPISEHNRLYWYRQTLGQGPEFLTYFQNEAQLEKSRLLSDRFSAERPKGSFSTLEIQRTEQGDSAMYLCASSPDFGSLNTEAFGAGSRLTVL.

As to this clonotype: A clone one base away is much larger, so this may be a read error. The chain carries TRBV5-6 and TRBJ2-7, with TRBD2 identical over 10 bases. The CDR3 spans 16 residues. Trimming removed 0 bases from V and 2 bases from J; junction bases left unmatched: 5. Germline V CDR1 and CDR2: SGHDT, YYEEEE. As DNA, the CDR3 is TGTGCCAGCAGCTTGGTCCGAGCGGGAGGGCCCTACGAGCAGTACTTC. Translation: CASSLVRAGGPYEQYF.

The gene calls are TRBV4-3 and TRBJ2-7, with D possibly TRBD1 on 5 matching bases. The V gene's germline CDR1 is LGHNA and CDR2 YSLEER. This CDR3 comprises 15 residues. V shed 1 base and J shed 5 bases, with 15 bases lying between them. CDR3 residues: CASSQGGREVNEQYF. CDR3 DNA: TGCGCCAGCAGCCAAGGGGGCAGGGAAGTCAACGAGCAGTACTTC.

About this clonotype: The junction shows a germline mismatch at one end, possibly a read error. The V call is TRBV5-1, the J call TRBJ2-2; a weak D match, TRBD2 (6 bases). Germline lookup yields CDR1 SGHRS and CDR2 YFSETQ. The CDR3 is 15 residues long. The CDR3 DNA is TGCGCCAGCAGCTTGGGACCCGTTTACACCGGGGGGCTGTTTTTT. It encodes CASSLGPVYTGGLFF.

This clonotype was seen only a few times. The chain combines TRBV3-1 with TRBJ2-7; 8 positions match TRBD2. The germline V gene has CDR1 LGHDT and CDR2 YNNKEL (reference sequence). V lost 3 bases, J lost 6 bases, and 7 bases stayed unmatched. This CDR3 spans 14 amino acids. The CDR3 DNA is TGTGCCAGCAGCCACGGGGGGGGCTTGAGCGAGCAGTACTTC. Amino acid sequence: CASSHGGGLSEQYF.

This clonotype has ten or more counts. The J gene is TRBJ2-2, the V gene TRBV29-1; D is unresolved. V lost 3 bases to trimming and J lost 7 bases, with 6 bases between them. The CDR3 totals 11 residues. In germline, CDR1 is SQVTM, CDR2 ANQGSEA. The CDR3 DNA follows: TGCAGCGTTGAGTACGGCGGGGAGCTGTTTTTT. Amino acid sequence: CSVEYGGELFF.

In its sample, this clonotype was seen many times. The chain combines TRBV2 with TRBJ2-7; D gene ambiguous. The ends were cut back, 7 bases at V and 1 base at J, with 8 bases in the middle. Germline V gene data show CDR1 as SNHLY and CDR2 as FYNNEI. The CDR3 is made up of 12 amino acids. This CDR3 is CASNRLSYEQYF. CDR3 DNA sequence: TGTGCCAGCAATCGATTATCCTACGAGCAGTACTTC.

The genes are TRBV20-1 and TRBJ1-1, with 9 positions matching TRBD1. The CDR3 runs 12 residues. CDR1 DFQATT and CDR2 SNEGSKA come from the germline V gene (reference sequence). V shed 5 bases and J 5 bases; nucleotides not matched to a gene: 3. The CDR3 DNA sequence: TGCAGTGCTTACAGGGGGCTTACTGAAGCTTTCTTT. Translated, it gives CSAYRGLTEAFF.

The rearrangement joins TRBV20-1 to TRBJ2-5, with a tentative D call TRBD2 (5 bases). The CDR3 length is 14 residues. V dropped 5 bases and J dropped 6 bases, with 19 bases sitting between them. Germline V gene lookup returns CDR1 DFQATT and CDR2 SNEGSKA (reference sequence). This CDR3 reads CSAYRKAVMKTQYF. CDR3 DNA: TGCAGTGCTTACAGAAAAGCGGTCATGAAGACCCAGTACTTC.

The chain links TRBV7-2 to TRBJ2-7; 8 bases are a match to TRBD2. The CDR3 has 14 residues. Per germline, CDR1 SGHTA and CDR2 FQGNSA. Losses at the gene ends were 2 bases for V and 6 bases for J; bases not matched to a gene: 6. CDR3 region: CASSLFGLAPEQYF. The CDR3 nucleotides read TGTGCCAGCAGCTTATTCGGACTAGCTCCCGAGCAGTACTTC.

This clonotype showed up just a few times. The CDR3 sequence: CSVRSYNEQFF. The DNA of the CDR3 is TGCAGCGTTCGGTCCTACAATGAGCAGTTCTTC. The V and J genes are TRBV29-1 and TRBJ2-1; unclear D gene. This CDR3 is built from 11 residues. Per the germline V gene, CDR1 is SQVTM and CDR2 is ANQGSEA. Trimming pared 5 bases from V and 1 base from J, leaving 3 bases between.

This chain links TRBV6-1 with TRBJ1-3; tentative D call: TRBD1 (6 bases). The CDR3 loop spans 14 amino acids. Germline V gene lookup returns CDR1 MNHNS and CDR2 SASEGT. Trimming stripped 6 bases from V and 6 bases from J, with 15 bases between. In DNA form, the CDR3 reads TGTGCCAGCAGGGCCGACAGGAGTGAAAACACCATATATTTT. It encodes CASRADRSENTIYF.

The CDR3 loop reads CATSDREGRRNTIYF. DNA of the CDR3: TGTGCCACCAGTGATCGGGAGGGTAGGCGAAACACCATATATTTT. This chain connects TRBV24-1 to TRBJ1-3; D is ambiguous. The CDR3 totals 15 residues. Deletions cut 3 bases from V and 5 bases from J, with 13 bases between. CDR1 and CDR2 (germline): KGHDR, SFDVKD.

The chain uses TRBV19 and TRBJ2-3; a possible D gene is TRBD2 (6 bases). The germline V gene has CDR1 LNHDA and CDR2 SQIVND (reference sequence). Trimming cost V 5 bases and J 2 bases, with 8 bases left between them. The CDR3 is made up of 13 amino acids. DNA for the CDR3: TGTGCCAGTAGTTTACTAGCCACAGATACGCAGTATTTT. This gives the protein CASSLLATDTQYF.

This chain connects TRBV7-2 to TRBJ2-1; unclear D gene. The CDR3 has 15 amino acids. V lost 0 bases, J lost 0 bases, and 6 bases lay in between. Germline loops: CDR1 SGHTA, CDR2 FQGNSA. CDR3 sequence reads: CASSLAYSSYNEQFF. The DNA of the CDR3 is TGTGCCAGCAGCTTAGCTTACAGCTCCTACAATGAGCAGTTCTTC.

The chain joins TRBV25-1 to TRBJ2-3; TRBD2 might be the D (5 bases). Germline CDR1 MGHDK, CDR2 SYGVNS. The V end was cut by 4 bases, the J end by 0 bases, with 11 bases between. The CDR3 length is 15 residues. CDR3 loop: CASSGLGGSTDTQYF. CDR3 sequence (DNA): TGTGCCAGCAGTGGCCTCGGCGGGAGCACAGATACGCAGTATTTT. Full variable domain (outside the CDR3, taken from reference TRBV25-1 and TRBJ2-3): EADIYQTPRYLVIGTGKKITLECSQTMGHDKMYWYQQDPGMELHLIHYSYGVNSTEKGDLSSESTVSRIRTEHFPLTLESARPSHTSQYLCASSGLGGSTDTQYFGPGTRLTVL.

In this sample, this clonotype turned up a few times. J is TRBJ1-2 and V is TRBV12-3 or TRBV12-4, with a weak D call TRBD1 (5 bases). The CDR3 contains 15 residues. V was cut by 2 bases and J by 1 base, with 11 bases left in between. CDR3 sequence (DNA): TGTGCCAGCAGTTTAAGACTGGGGCTTAACTATGGCTACACCTTC. Residues: CASSLRLGLNYGYTF.

This chain connects TRBV7-2 to TRBJ2-3; D is unclear. Germline assignment: CDR1 SGHTA and CDR2 FQGNSA. The CDR3 totals 13 residues. V shed 1 base and J shed 8 bases, with 10 bases lying between them. DNA for the CDR3: TGTGCCAGCAGCTTAGAGTGGGATATTACGCAGTATTTT. Translation: CASSLEWDITQYF.

This clonotype was seen at least ten times. J is TRBJ2-7 and V is TRBV5-1, with 7 bases aligning to TRBD1. The CDR3 totals 13 residues. The germline V gene encodes CDR1 SGHRS and CDR2 YFSETQ. V lost 1 base to trimming and J lost 4 bases; unmatched junction nucleotides: 2. The chain's CDR3 is CASSLQGVYEQYF. DNA of the CDR3: TGCGCCAGCAGCTTGCAGGGGGTATACGAGCAGTACTTC.

This chain connects TRBV28 to TRBJ2-7; TRBD2 aligns across 8 bases. With V trimmed by 5 bases and J by 5 bases, 17 bases remained unmatched. The germline V gene encodes CDR1 MDHEN and CDR2 SYDVKM. The length of the CDR3 is 17 residues. CDR3 bases: TGTGCCAGCAGTGGAGTTTGGGGGCGGGAGGATATCCACGAGCAGTACTTC. Translated, it gives CASSGVWGREDIHEQYF.

Points on this clonotype: This clone may be a read error of a much larger clone one base away. The chain uses TRBV5-1 and TRBJ2-7; D is possibly TRBD1 (6 bases). The germline gives CDR1 SGHRS, CDR2 YFSETQ. This CDR3 is built from 11 residues. The CDR3 region has the DNA TGTGCCAGCAGCCAAACAGGGTTGAGGGACTTC. Translating it yields CASSQTGLRDF.

This chain uses TRBV20-1 with TRBJ2-7, with 10 bases aligning to TRBD2. The J segment lost 2 bases and the V segment lost 1 base, leaving 5 bases of the junction unmatched. The CDR3 is made up of 15 amino acids. CDR1 and CDR2 (germline): DFQATT, SNEGSKA (reference sequence). Here the CDR3 DNA reads TGCAGTGCTAGAGTGGGAACTAGCGGGACCTACGAGCAGTACTTC. This sequence encodes CSARVGTSGTYEQYF.

The chain links TRBV24-1 to TRBJ2-5; 7 bases line up with TRBD2. Germline V gene data show CDR1 as KGHDR and CDR2 as SFDVKD. Losses at the gene ends were 7 bases for V and 5 bases for J; bases not matched to a gene: 12. The CDR3 runs to 15 residues. For the CDR3, the DNA is TGTGCCACCAGCCTTACGGGGAGGGGCCTGGAGACCCAGTACTTC. It translates to CATSLTGRGLETQYF.